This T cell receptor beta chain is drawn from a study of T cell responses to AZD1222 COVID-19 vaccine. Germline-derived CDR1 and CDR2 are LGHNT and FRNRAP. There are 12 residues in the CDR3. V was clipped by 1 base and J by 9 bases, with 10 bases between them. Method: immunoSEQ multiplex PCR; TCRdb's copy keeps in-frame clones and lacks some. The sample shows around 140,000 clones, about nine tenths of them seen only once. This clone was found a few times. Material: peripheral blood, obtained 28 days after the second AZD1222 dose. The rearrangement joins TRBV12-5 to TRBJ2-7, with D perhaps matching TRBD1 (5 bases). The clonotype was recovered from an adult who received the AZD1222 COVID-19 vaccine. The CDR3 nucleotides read TGTGCTAGTGGTTTGGAAACAGGTCTGCAGTACTTC. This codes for CASGLETGLQYF.